A single sample is the source of the 6 T cell receptor beta chains below, sequenced in a study of shared clonotypes between healthy human individuals. Naive CD8 cells comprised CD45RO-negative, CCR7-positively selected cells, excluding terminally differentiated effector memory CD45RA+ cells. The repertoire was sequenced with immunoSEQ multiplex PCR; TCRdb's copy has only in-frame clones and lacks some. The sample comprises about 2,100,000 clones, around 93% of which are singletons, and roughly 1.7% rests with the top ten. The sequenced sample consisted of naive CD8+ T cells from PBMCs. These TCRs come from a man between 18 and 35 years old in good health. Some clones in this sample may be carry-over from other donors' samples.

The chain joins TRBV7-9 to TRBJ2-7, with D unclear. Germline V gene lookup returns CDR1 SEHNR and CDR2 FQNEAQ (reference sequence). Between the trimmed V and J ends, which lost 1 base and 0 bases, there was a span of 16 bases. CDR3 length equals 17 residues. CDR3 sequence (DNA): TGTGCCAGCAGCTTAGGTTCAGGAGCAGCCAGCTCCTACGAGCAGTACTTC. As protein: CASSLGSGAASSYEQYF.

The chain employs TRBV15 and TRBJ1-5; no reliable D call. Germline CDR1 LNHNV, CDR2 YYDKDF (reference sequence). V lost 0 bases and J lost 7, with 10 bases in between. The CDR3 contains 14 residues. DNA for the CDR3: TGTGCCACCAGCAGAGATTTACCGGGCCAGCCCCAGCATTTT. Its protein is CATSRDLPGQPQHF.

The rearrangement uses TRBV4-3 and TRBJ2-5; TRBD1 matches 8 bases. This CDR3 region has 15 residues. The V segment lost 0 bases and the J segment 4 bases; nucleotides outside the gene matches: 4. Germline V lookup: CDR1 LGHNA, CDR2 YSLEER. The CDR3 nucleotides read TGCGCCAGCAGCCAAGATACCAGGGGGCGAGAGACCCAGTACTTC. It is translated as CASSQDTRGRETQYF.

J is TRBJ2-1 and V is TRBV6-1; D might be TRBD2 (5 bases). The CDR3 runs to 15 residues. Germline V gene data show CDR1 as MNHNS and CDR2 as SASEGT. Trimming removed 0 bases at V and 0 bases at J, with 6 bases between. The chain's CDR3 is CASSEAGSSYNEQFF. The CDR3 nucleotides are TGTGCCAGCAGTGAAGCTGGGAGCTCCTACAATGAGCAGTTCTTC.

CDR3 in DNA: TGCGCCAGCAGCCAAGACCACGGGACTAGCGGTACGCAGTATTTT. Protein sequence: CASSQDHGTSGTQYF. The chain carries TRBV4-1 and TRBJ2-3; 11 bases fit TRBD2. CDR1 is MGHRA, CDR2 YSYEKL, per germline. V was pared by 0 bases and J by 8 bases, with 4 bases of the junction left unmatched. This CDR3 has 15 amino acids.

The J gene is TRBJ2-1, the V gene TRBV6-4; D is unresolved. Germline CDR1 and CDR2: MRHNA and SNTAGT. V was pared by 4 bases and J by 8 bases, with 12 bases between. The CDR3 extends over 13 amino acids. The chain's CDR3 is CASSAIHPDEQFF. The CDR3 DNA sequence: TGTGCCAGCAGTGCCATTCACCCGGATGAGCAGTTCTTC.